The present entry profiles one T cell receptor beta chain with its context. Its antigen is not yet known. Base qualities are not provided; no much larger clone lies one nucleotide away. Patients with autoimmune disease history or receiving systemic immunosuppression were excluded from the trial. In every dose cohort, peripheral blood was drawn for TCR sequencing at baseline, cycle 4 day 1, and cycle 7 day 1. Samples were obtained from an open-label, multicenter, first-in-human phase I dose-escalation trial of ivuxolimab. Adults with locally advanced or metastatic melanoma, renal cell carcinoma, hepatocellular carcinoma or head and neck squamous cell carcinoma were enrolled in the trial. CD4+ and CD8+ T cells were sorted separately from peripheral blood before TCR sequencing. This sample is part of a study of OX40 agonist ivuxolimab in advanced cancers. Study-wide context: Ivuxolimab was a fully human IgG2 agonistic monoclonal antibody targeting the costimulatory receptor OX40 (CD134). Prior anti-PD-1, anti-PD-L1 or anti-CTLA-4 therapy was permitted, and 35% to 40% of dose-escalation patients had received checkpoint inhibitors. Of the 50 to 55 dose-escalation patients, hepatocellular carcinoma was present in some 19, melanoma in roughly 15, renal cell carcinoma in 9 and head and neck cancer in 9. In the dose-escalation cohort, around four fifths of patients were male, and the mean age was around 60 years with a range of roughly 20 to 80. Peripheral TCRbeta sequencing aimed to test whether ivuxolimab altered TCR sequence diversity and caused clonal T-cell expansion. Intravenous ivuxolimab was administered to patients every 2 weeks at six dose levels: 0.01, 0.1, 0.3, 1.5, 3 and 10 mg/kg. Partial responses occurred in three dose-escalation patients, of whom one had hepatocellular carcinoma and two had cutaneous melanoma. The monotherapy dose-escalation portion (N ≈ 55 patients) of the phase I ivuxolimab trial is reported in the paper. Beyond this particular receptor, the publication reports: Clonal expansion of both CD4+ and CD8+ blood T cells was observed from baseline to week 6 at doses 0.1 to 3.0 mg/kg. Low levels of normalized T-cell clonal expansion were also seen in some patients who did not respond. The antigen specificity of the peripheral T cells that underwent clonal expansion was not determined. After ivuxolimab, expanded clones were on average more numerous among CD8+ T cells than among CD4+ T cells. In the 0.1-3.0 mg/kg groups, partial responders were among the patients with the lowest normalized peripheral clonal expansion, particularly in CD8+ T cells.

Sequences SGHTA (CDR1) and FQGNSA (CDR2) are obtained from the germline V gene. The junction shows trimming of 5 bases on V and 11 bases on J, plus 9 bases between the germline ends. Including the terminal cysteine and phenylalanine, the CDR3 comprises 11 residues. Only the CDR3 DNA is retained, 33 bases long and in frame from the first base. Genomic DNA was extracted from sorted cells for sequencing of the TCRbeta CDR3 region. TCRbeta CDR3 regions were sequenced using the immunoSEQ Assay. TCRdb provides this immuneACCESS table in a form limited to in-frame rearrangements. Some clones are lacking; in checked studies, under half of them reflect an unresolved V gene, and why the rest are absent is not known. Within this sample are under 200,000 clones, with roughly 92% of them counted one time only. Approximately 0.32% of the sample is taken by the ten largest.

The sequenced sample was CD4+ or CD8+ T cells sorted from blood, obtained in a trial of the OX40 agonist ivuxolimab. This receptor was obtained from an adult with an advanced solid tumor such as melanoma, head and neck, liver or kidney cancer. The V and J genes are TRBV7-2 and TRBJ1-4, with the D gene not confidently named. The nucleotide sequence reads as follows: TGTGCCAGCAGCCGTGACGGCAAACTGTTTTTT. The translation is CASSRDGKLFF.